The rows below give T cell receptor beta chains drawn from one sample of a study of blood T cell repertoires in COVID-19. Here immunoSEQ multiplex PCR was the method, and the copy in TCRdb shows in-frame clones only, minus some. The sample lists around 170,000 clones, 65% to 90% seen once, with about 1.5% in the top ten. The sample comprised peripheral blood. Receptors originate from a human donor in a cohort sampled during active COVID-19. CDR3s include the opening cysteine and the closing phenylalanine or tryptophan. Fields, in order: J gene, V gene, clone size, D gene, CDR3 DNA, CDR3 protein. D genes are given only for firm matches. Part of the rows lack a size; the others show once, few, many or a class for expanded clones.

TRBJ1-6,TRBV27,-,-,TGTGCCAGCAGTTACTCGGGAGCTTATAATTCACCCCTCCACTTT,CASSYSGAYNSPLHF
TRBJ2-5,TRBV18,-,-,TGTGCCAGCTCACCACGTCCGGGGCAAGAGACCCAGTACTTC,CASSPRPGQETQYF
TRBJ1-1,TRBV29-1,-,-,TGCAGCGCCAATTGGGAGGGAGGGTTGGACACTGAAGCTTTCTTT,CSANWEGGLDTEAFF
TRBJ1-5,TRBV6-2/TRBV6-3,once,-,TGTGCCAGCAGTTACTCGAGCCGGGGGGGCAATCAGCCCCAGCATTTT,CASSYSSRGGNQPQHF
TRBJ2-1,TRBV5-6,-,-,TGTGCCAGCAGCAAACTAGTAGGCGTAAGCTCCTACAATGAGCAGTTCTTC,CASSKLVGVSSYNEQFF
TRBJ1-5,TRBV6-2/TRBV6-3,-,TRBD1,TGTGCCAGCAGTTACTCGGGACAGGGGGGGCAGCCCCAGCATTTT,CASSYSGQGGQPQHF
TRBJ1-5,TRBV6-1,-,-,TGTGCCAGCAGTGATATATCTGGGGGGAATCAGCCCCAGCATTTT,CASSDISGGNQPQHF
TRBJ1-5,TRBV5-5,-,-,TGTGCCAGCTCTCCGGGGGGCCATCAGCCCCAGCATTTT,CASSPGGHQPQHF
TRBJ2-7,TRBV15,-,TRBD2,TGTGCCACCAGCTTCCCGGGACTAGCTTACGAGCAGTACTTC,CATSFPGLAYEQYF
TRBJ2-6,TRBV4-1,-,-,TGCGCCAGCAGCCAAGAATGGGGGGTTGGGGCCAACGTCCTGACTTTC,CASSQEWGVGANVLTF
TRBJ2-3,TRBV6-2/TRBV6-3,few,TRBD2,TGTGCCAGCAGCCCCGGACTAGCGGGGGTGGCTACGCAGTATTTT,CASSPGLAGVATQYF
TRBJ1-1,TRBV29-1,-,-,TGCAGCGTTGGGAGGACGGCCAACACTGAAGCTTTCTTT,CSVGRTANTEAFF
TRBJ1-3,TRBV25-1,-,TRBD1,TGTGCCAGCAGTTTACAGGGGGCGCCAGGAAACACCATATATTTT,CASSLQGAPGNTIYF
TRBJ1-6,TRBV7-9,-,TRBD1,TGTGCCAGCCGAAACAGGGACAGCAATTCACCCCTCCACTTT,CASRNRDSNSPLHF
TRBJ2-7,TRBV6-5,once,TRBD1,TGTGCCAGCAGCGTACAGGGGGCTGAGCAGTACTTC,CASSVQGAEQYF
TRBJ2-7,TRBV5-6,-,-,TGTGCCAGCAGCCCGAGCGAGACTAGTGTCTACGAGCAGTACTTC,CASSPSETSVYEQYF
TRBJ2-3,TRBV28,-,TRBD2,TGTGCCAGCAGTCTAGGGGGGGTAGCGGGGAGGCGGGATACGCAGTATTTT,CASSLGGVAGRRDTQYF
TRBJ2-1,TRBV6-2/TRBV6-3,-,-,TGTGCCAGCAGCCAGACGAGTCTGGCGGGCTCCTACAATGAGCAGTTCTTC,CASSQTSLAGSYNEQFF
TRBJ2-7,TRBV19,-,TRBD1,TGTGCCAGTAGTAGGACAGGGGACTCCTACGAGCAGTACTTC,CASSRTGDSYEQYF
TRBJ2-7,TRBV6-5,-,TRBD1,TGTGCCAGCAGTAGGGACAGGGACTCCTACGAGCAGTACTTC,CASSRDRDSYEQYF
TRBJ2-1,TRBV6-4,-,TRBD2,TGTGCCAGCAGTGAATCGGCGGGAGGAGGCAATGAGCAGTTCTTC,CASSESAGGGNEQFF